This T cell receptor beta chain was sequenced for a study of brain T cells in children with intractable seizures. Sequenced by immunoSEQ multiplex PCR; TCRdb stores in-frame clones only, minus some. Of about 110,000 clones listed, 90% to 95% are singletons. Trimming shortened V by 3 bases and J by 0 bases, and 11 bases separated the two germline ends. The CDR3 is made up of 15 amino acids. The germline CDR1 and CDR2 sequences are ENHRY and SYGVKD. The sequencing used peripheral blood, collected at surgery. This TCR was recovered from a boy under two years old with hemimegalencephaly and intractable seizures. This chain links TRBV10-3 with TRBJ1-1; D is perhaps TRBD1 (5 bases). The CDR3, as DNA: TGTGCCATCAGTGAAGGAAGGGGACTGAACACTGAAGCTTTCTTT. Protein: CAISEGRGLNTEAFF.